These 4 T cell receptor beta chains came from one sample sequenced in a study of T cells in Graves' hyperthyroidism and ophthalmopathy. RNA transcripts gave rise to amplified TCR beta CDR3 regions. RT-PCR in the first round (using the HTBI primer set) targeted the TCR CDR3. A single record per CDR3 protein comes from TCRdb applying MiXCR to the multiplex PCR reads. This sample has roughly 710,000 distinct CDR3 sequences, with approximately 40% found just once. Material for sequencing was blood. The receptors were gathered from a woman aged 35 to 49 with Graves' hyperthyroidism.

This clonotype was picked up a small number of times. This chain uses TRBV6-6 with TRBJ1-2; TRBD1 is a possible D gene (6 bases). CDR1 is MNHNY, CDR2 SVGAGI, per germline (reference sequence). This CDR3 is 16 amino acids long. Trimming removed 6 bases at V and 4 bases at J, with 21 bases between. Written as DNA, the CDR3 is TGTGCCAGCAGGCCGACCGGGGGGGCCGTGCTCTATGGCTACACCTTC. It encodes CASRPTGGAVLYGYTF.

This clonotype was found a few times. Mismatch with germline at one junction end may stem from a read error. The V gene is TRBV7-7, the J gene TRBJ1-5; TRBD1 matches at 9 bases. Germline V gene data show CDR1 as SSHAT and CDR2 as FNYEAQ (reference sequence). The CDR3 sequence is 16 residues long. For the CDR3, the DNA is TGTGCTAGCAGCTCACAGGGGGCGCCCGGCAATCAGCCCCAGCATTTT. As protein: CASSSQGAPGNQPQHF.

The gene calls are TRBV7-9 and TRBJ1-1, with D perhaps TRBD1 (6 bases). Germline V lookup: CDR1 SEHNR, CDR2 FQNEAQ (reference sequence). This CDR3 spans 16 amino acids. V lost 5 bases to trimming and J lost 1 base, with 17 bases between them. The CDR3 sequence: CASSPTSGRGNTEAFF. CDR3 in DNA: TGTGCCAGCAGCCCCACCTCTGGCAGGGGGAACACTGAAGCTTTCTTT. The whole variable domain, remainder taken from reference TRBV7-9 and TRBJ1-1, is DTGVSQNPRHKITKRGQNVTFRCDPISEHNRLYWYRQTLGQGPEFLTYFQNEAQLEKSRLLSDRFSAERPKGSFSTLEIQRTEQGDSAMYLCASSPTSGRGNTEAFFGQGTRLTVV.

This clonotype was detected a few times. This sequence joins TRBV6-5 and TRBJ2-5; 8 positions agree with TRBD1. The CDR3 is 14 residues long. Germline V CDR1 and CDR2: MNHEY, SVGAGI. V lost 8 bases to trimming and J lost 5 bases; unmatched junction nucleotides: 10. The CDR3 reads CASGLTGAMETQYF. In DNA, the CDR3 is TGTGCCAGCGGCTTGACAGGGGCGATGGAGACCCAGTACTTC.